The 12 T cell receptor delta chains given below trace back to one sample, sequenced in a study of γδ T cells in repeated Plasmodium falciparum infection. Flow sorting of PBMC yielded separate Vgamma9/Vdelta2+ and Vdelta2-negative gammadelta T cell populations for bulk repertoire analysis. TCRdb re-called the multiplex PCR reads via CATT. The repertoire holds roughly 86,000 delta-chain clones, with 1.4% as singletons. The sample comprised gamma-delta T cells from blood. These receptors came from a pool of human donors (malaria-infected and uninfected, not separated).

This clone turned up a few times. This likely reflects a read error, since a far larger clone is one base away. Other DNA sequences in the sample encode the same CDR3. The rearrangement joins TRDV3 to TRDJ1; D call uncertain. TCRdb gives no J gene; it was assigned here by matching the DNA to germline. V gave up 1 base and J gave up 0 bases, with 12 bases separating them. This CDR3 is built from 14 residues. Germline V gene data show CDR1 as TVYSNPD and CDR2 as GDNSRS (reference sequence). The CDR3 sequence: CAFIARLYTDKLIF. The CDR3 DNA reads TGTGCCTTTATTGCCAGGCTGTACACCGATAAACTCATCTTT.

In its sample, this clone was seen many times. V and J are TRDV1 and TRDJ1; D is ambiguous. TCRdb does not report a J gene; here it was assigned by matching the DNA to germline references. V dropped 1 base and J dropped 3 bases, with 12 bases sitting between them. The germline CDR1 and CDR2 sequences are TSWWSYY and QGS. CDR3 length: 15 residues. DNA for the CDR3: TGTGCTCTTGGGGAACGAGGCTTGCTTGCCGATAAACTCATCTTT. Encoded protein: CALGERGLLADKLIF.

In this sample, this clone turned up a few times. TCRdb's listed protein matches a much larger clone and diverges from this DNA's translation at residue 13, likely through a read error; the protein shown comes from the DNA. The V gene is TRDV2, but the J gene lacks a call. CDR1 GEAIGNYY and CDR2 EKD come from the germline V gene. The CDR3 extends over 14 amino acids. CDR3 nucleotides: TGTGCCTGTGACACCTTAATGGGAGAATCTAAACTCACCTTT. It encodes CACDTLMGESKLTF.

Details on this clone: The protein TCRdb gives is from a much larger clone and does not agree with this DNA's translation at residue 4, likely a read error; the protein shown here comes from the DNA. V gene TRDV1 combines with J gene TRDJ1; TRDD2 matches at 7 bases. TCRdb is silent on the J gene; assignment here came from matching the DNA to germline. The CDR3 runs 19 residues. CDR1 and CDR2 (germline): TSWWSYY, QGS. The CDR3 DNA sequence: TGTGCTCTTAGGGATTCCCTTTCCTACGGAGGACACCCCACCGATAAACTCATCTTT. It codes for CALRDSLSYGGHPTDKLIF.

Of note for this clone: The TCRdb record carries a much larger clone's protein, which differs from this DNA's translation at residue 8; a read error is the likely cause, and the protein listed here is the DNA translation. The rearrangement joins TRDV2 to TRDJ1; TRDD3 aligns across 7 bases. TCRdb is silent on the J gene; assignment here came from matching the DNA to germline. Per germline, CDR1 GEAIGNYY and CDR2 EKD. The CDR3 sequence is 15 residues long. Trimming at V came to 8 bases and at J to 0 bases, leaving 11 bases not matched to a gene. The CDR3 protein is CAYIWGLLYTDKLIF. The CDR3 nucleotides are TGTGCCTACATCTGGGGGTTATTGTACACCGATAAACTCATCTTT.

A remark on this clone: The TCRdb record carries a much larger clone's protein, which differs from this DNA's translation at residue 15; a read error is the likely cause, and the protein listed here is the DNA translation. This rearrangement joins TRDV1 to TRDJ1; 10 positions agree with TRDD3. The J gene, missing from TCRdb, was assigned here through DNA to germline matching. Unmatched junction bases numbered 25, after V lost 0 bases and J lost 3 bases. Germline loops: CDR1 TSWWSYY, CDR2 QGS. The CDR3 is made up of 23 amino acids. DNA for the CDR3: TGTGCTCTTGGGGAACTTATTGGTCTAGACACGTACTGGGGGATGCGCTATGCCGATAAACTCATCTTT. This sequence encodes CALGELIGLDTYWGMRYADKLIF.

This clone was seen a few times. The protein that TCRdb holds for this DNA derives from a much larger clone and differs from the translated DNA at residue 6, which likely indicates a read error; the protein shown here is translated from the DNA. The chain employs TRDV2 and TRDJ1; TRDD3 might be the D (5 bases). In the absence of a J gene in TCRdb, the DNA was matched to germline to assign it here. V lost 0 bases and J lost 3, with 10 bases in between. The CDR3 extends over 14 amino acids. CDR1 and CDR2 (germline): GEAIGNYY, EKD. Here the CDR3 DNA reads TGTGCCTGTGACACCAGCTGGGAAGCCGATAAACTCATCTTT. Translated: CACDTSWEADKLIF.

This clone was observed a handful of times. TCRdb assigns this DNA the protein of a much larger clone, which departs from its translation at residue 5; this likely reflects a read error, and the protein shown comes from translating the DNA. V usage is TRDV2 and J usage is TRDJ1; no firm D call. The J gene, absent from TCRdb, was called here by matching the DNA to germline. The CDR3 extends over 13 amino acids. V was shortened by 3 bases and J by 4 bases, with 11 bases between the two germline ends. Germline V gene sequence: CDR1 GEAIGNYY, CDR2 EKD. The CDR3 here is CACDAAEGDKLIF. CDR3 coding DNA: TGTGCCTGTGACGCCGCCGAGGGCGATAAACTCATCTTT.

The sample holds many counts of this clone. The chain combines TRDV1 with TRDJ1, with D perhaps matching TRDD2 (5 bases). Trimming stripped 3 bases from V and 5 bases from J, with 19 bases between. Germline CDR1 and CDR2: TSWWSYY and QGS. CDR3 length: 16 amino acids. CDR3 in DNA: TGTGCTCTTGGGGAGGGGCCGTTCCTTCTTATTGATAAACTCATCTTT. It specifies CALGEGPFLLIDKLIF.

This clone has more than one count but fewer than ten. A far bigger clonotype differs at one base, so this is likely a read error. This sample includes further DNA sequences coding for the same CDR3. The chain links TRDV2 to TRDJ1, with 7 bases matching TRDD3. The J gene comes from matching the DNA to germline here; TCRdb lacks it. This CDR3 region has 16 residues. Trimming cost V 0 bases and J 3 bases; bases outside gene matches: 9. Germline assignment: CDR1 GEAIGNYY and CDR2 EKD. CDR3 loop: CACDTVGGFNSDKLIF. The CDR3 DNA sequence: TGTGCCTGTGACACCGTGGGGGGATTCAACTCCGATAAACTCATCTTT.

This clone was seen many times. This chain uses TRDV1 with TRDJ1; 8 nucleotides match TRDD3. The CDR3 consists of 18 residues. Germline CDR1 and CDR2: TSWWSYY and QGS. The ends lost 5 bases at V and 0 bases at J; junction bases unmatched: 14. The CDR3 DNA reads TGTGCTCTTGGGAACCCACGGCTGGGGGACCCTTACACCGATAAACTCATCTTT. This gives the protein CALGNPRLGDPYTDKLIF.

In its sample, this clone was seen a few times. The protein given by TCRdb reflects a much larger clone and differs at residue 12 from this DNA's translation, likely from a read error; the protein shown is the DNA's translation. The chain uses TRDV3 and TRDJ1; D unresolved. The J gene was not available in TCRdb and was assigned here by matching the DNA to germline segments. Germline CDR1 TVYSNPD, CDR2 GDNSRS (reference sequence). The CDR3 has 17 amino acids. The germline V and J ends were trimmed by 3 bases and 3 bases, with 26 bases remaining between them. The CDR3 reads CALRPYPTSKYADKLIF. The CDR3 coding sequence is TGTGCCTTGCGTCCTTACCCAACGTCTAAGTACGCCGATAAACTCATCTTT.